A selection of T cell receptor beta chains follows, all from one sample in a study of CD8 T cells in Susac syndrome. MiXCR, applied by TCRdb to the immunoSEQ multiplex PCR reads, yields one record per CDR3 protein. Of some 190,000 distinct CDR3 sequences listed, about 94% are singletons. The sample was CD4+ T cells from PBMCs. The origin of the receptors is a human donor with Susac syndrome. Both conserved end residues are part of each CDR3. D genes are given only for firm matches. Not every row has a clone size; where given, it reads once, few, many or a size class.

D,V,size,J,CDR3,DNA
.,TRBV29-1,.,TRBJ2-2,CSVDRPTGELFF,TGCAGCGTTGATAGGCCCACCGGGGAGCTGTTTTTT
.,TRBV29-1,.,TRBJ2-6,CSVGLSGGNVLTF,TGCAGCGTTGGACTAAGTGGGGGCAACGTCCTGACTTTC
.,TRBV5-6,.,TRBJ2-1,CASSLRQAAFYNEQFF,TGTGCCAGCAGCTTGCGTCAAGCCGCTTTCTACAATGAGCAGTTCTTC
.,TRBV20-1,.,TRBJ2-7,CSARERGTGQGSSEQYF,TGCAGTGCTAGAGAACGAGGGACCGGCCAGGGGTCCTCCGAGCAGTACTTC
.,TRBV28,.,TRBJ1-4,CASSLWMAERRKLFF,TGTGCCAGCAGTTTATGGATGGCAGAGAGGAGAAAACTGTTTTTT
.,TRBV15,.,TRBJ2-5,CATSSGGQWPVGETQYF,TGTGCCACCAGCAGCGGGGGGCAGTGGCCCGTCGGGGAGACCCAGTACTTC
TRBD1,TRBV28,.,TRBJ2-1,CASSLGQGLEQFF,TGTGCCAGCAGCCTGGGACAGGGGTTGGAGCAGTTCTTC
.,TRBV10-3,.,TRBJ1-2,CAISETGRHGYTF,TGTGCCATCAGTGAAACAGGGCGGCATGGCTACACCTTC
TRBD1,TRBV6-2/TRBV6-3,once,TRBJ1-2,CASSQGARHTF,TGTGCCAGCAGTCAGGGGGCGCGGCACACCTTC
.,TRBV30,.,TRBJ1-2,CAWLSPVGGYTF,TGTGCCTGGCTGTCACCTGTGGGAGGCTACACCTTC
.,TRBV3-1,once,TRBJ1-1,CASSHTGGHTEAFF,TGTGCCAGCAGCCACACGGGGGGCCACACTGAAGCTTTCTTT
.,TRBV2,.,TRBJ2-2,CASSERSNTGELFF,TGTGCCAGCAGTGAAAGAAGTAACACCGGGGAGCTGTTTTTT
.,TRBV5-1,.,TRBJ2-1,CASSFRRSSYNEQFF,TGCGCCAGCAGCTTCCGACGCAGCTCCTACAATGAGCAGTTCTTC
.,TRBV7-2,.,TRBJ2-7,CASSSYTGEQYF,TGTGCCAGCAGCTCTTACACGGGCGAGCAGTACTTC
.,TRBV4-1,.,TRBJ1-5,CASSQDRDSNQPQHF,TGCGCCAGCAGCCAAGACAGGGATAGCAATCAGCCCCAGCATTTT
.,TRBV2,.,TRBJ1-1,CASSVERGYTEAFF,TGTGCCAGCAGTGTAGAGCGGGGGTACACTGAAGCTTTCTTT
TRBD1,TRBV30,.,TRBJ1-2,CAWSFDIPGQGYGYTF,TGTGCCTGGAGTTTCGACATTCCGGGACAGGGCTATGGCTACACCTTC